This T cell receptor (beta chain) stems from a study of CDR3 diversity in severe acne. Each CDR3 protein gets one entry after TCRdb re-called the PCR reads with MiXCR. The data show roughly 100,000 distinct CDR3 sequences, roughly half seen once. The sequenced material came from blood. The source is a male donor with acne.

The CDR3 DNA is TGTGCCAGCAGCCTAGAGGGGGGGAATCAGCCCCAGCATTTT. Encoded protein: CASSLEGGNQPQHF. V gene TRBV7-3 combines with J gene TRBJ1-5; tentatively, D is TRBD1 (6 bases). This CDR3 has 14 amino acids. V was shortened by 5 bases and J by 4 bases, with 12 bases between the two germline ends. Germline V gene sequence: CDR1 SGHTA, CDR2 FQGTGA.